The 27 T cell receptor beta chains below were found in one sample sequenced in a study of Graves' ophthalmopathy and Graves' hyperthyroidism. Amplification targeted the TCR beta CDR3 regions, with RNA transcripts as the source material. First-round RT-PCR used HTBI primers; second-round multiplex PCR followed. MiXCR, applied by TCRdb to the multiplex PCR reads, yields one record per CDR3 protein. The data hold more than 550,000 distinct CDR3 sequences, with over 40% observed a single time. The sequenced sample was peripheral blood. Source of these receptors: an adult man with Graves' ophthalmopathy.

The sample holds a few counts of this clonotype. The chain couples TRBV7-9 to TRBJ2-5; D may be TRBD1 (6 bases). The J call is doubtful: the DNA matches TRBJ2-1 better. Germline CDR1 SEHNR, CDR2 FQNEAQ (reference sequence). The CDR3 is 10 residues long. CDR3 bases: TGTGCCAGCAAGGGGGATGAGCAGTTCTTC. It encodes CASKGDEQFF.

This clonotype was seen a single time. The CDR3 is CASSQGRFGEQYF. The CDR3 DNA reads as TGTGCCAGCAGCCAGGGCCGATTTGGGGAGCAGTACTTC. This chain uses TRBV14 with TRBJ2-7; D gene uncertain. Germline V gives CDR1 SGHDN, CDR2 FVKESK. Trimming left V 3 bases short and J 7 bases short, with 13 bases between. CDR3 length: 13 amino acids.

This chain connects TRBV9 to TRBJ1-2; possibly TRBD1 for D (6 bases). There are 14 residues in the CDR3. The germline V gene has CDR1 SGDLS and CDR2 YYNGEE. With 3 bases removed from V and 8 bases from J, the gap between germline ends came to 17 bases. The DNA for the CDR3 is TGTGCCAGCAGCGAACTGGGGACAAGAGGCGGCTACACCTTC. It encodes CASSELGTRGGYTF.

Note on this clonotype: At one end, the junction sequence differs from germline, possibly due to a read error. The chain has TRBV5-1 and TRBJ2-2, with a possible D match to TRBD2 (5 bases). The CDR3 length is 15 residues. Germline loops: CDR1 SGHRS, CDR2 YFSETQ. Here the CDR3 DNA reads TGCGCCAGCAGCTCCAGGACGGGGTACACCAGGGAGCTGTTTTTT. Protein sequence: CASSSRTGYTRELFF.

This clonotype was counted many times. The rearrangement joins TRBV24-1 to TRBJ1-5; D gene uncertain. Trimming cost V 9 bases and J 1 base, with 9 bases left between them. The CDR3 sequence is 13 residues long. The germline gives CDR1 KGHDR, CDR2 SFDVKD. The CDR3, as DNA: TGTGCCACCCGACGGGGAAGCAATCAGCCCCAGCATTTT. It encodes CATRRGSNQPQHF.

Worth noting for this clonotype: This sequence may be a read error, since a much larger clone differs from it by one base. V gene TRBV5-1 combines with J gene TRBJ1-2; the D gene is possibly TRBD1 (6 bases). Trimming removed 4 bases from V and 6 bases from J, with 19 bases in between. The CDR3 has 15 amino acids. Germline-derived CDR1 and CDR2 are SGHRS and YFSETQ. CDR3 residues: CASSPDPSGHHGYTF. The CDR3 nucleotides are TGCGCCAGCAGCCCCGACCCGTCGGGACATCATGGCTACACCTTC.

Of note for this clonotype: The junction departs from the called germline gene at one end, perhaps through a read error. The gene calls are TRBV7-3 and TRBJ2-2; TRBD1 matches 7 bases. Germline V gene lookup returns CDR1 SGHTA and CDR2 FQGTGA. This CDR3 comprises 18 residues. CDR3 coding DNA: TGCGCCAGCAGCCAAGTCGGTAGGGGGCTAGTTAACACCGGGGAGCTGTTTTTT. It yields the protein CASSQVGRGLVNTGELFF.

The chain couples TRBV25-1 to TRBJ1-2; weak D call: TRBD1 (5 bases). CDR1 and CDR2 from the germline V gene are MGHDK and SYGVNS. This CDR3 is built from 15 residues. The V and J ends lost 2 bases and 3 bases respectively, with 13 bases between them. As DNA, the CDR3 is TGTGCCAGCAGTGAAGAAGTCAGGGCGTACTATGGCTACACCTTC. It is translated as CASSEEVRAYYGYTF.

Comment on this clonotype: Since a much larger clone is just one base distant, this may be a read error. The chain joins TRBV20-1 to TRBJ1-4; D is unresolved. Germline lookup yields CDR1 DFQATT and CDR2 SNEGSKA (reference sequence). Trimming removed 5 bases from V and 3 bases from J, with 13 bases in between. This CDR3 comprises 14 residues. The CDR3 region is CSALVGLANEKLFF. The DNA for the CDR3 is TGCAGTGCTCTGGTGGGATTGGCTAATGAAAAACTGTTTTTT.

This clonotype was recorded many times. J is TRBJ1-1 and V is TRBV10-3; TRBD1 is a possible D gene (5 bases). Germline V CDR1 and CDR2: ENHRY, SYGVKD. Trimming removed 7 bases from V and 3 bases from J, with 9 bases in between. This CDR3 has 12 residues. CDR3 sequence: CAIKGRDTEAFF. CDR3 in DNA: TGTGCCATCAAGGGCAGGGACACTGAAGCTTTCTTT.

This clonotype was seen a handful of times. The junction departs from the called germline gene at one end, perhaps through a read error. This rearrangement joins TRBV7-3 to TRBJ1-1, with D possibly being TRBD1 (5 bases). CDR3 size: 14 residues. The germline V gene has CDR1 SGHTA and CDR2 FQGTGA. CDR3 DNA: TGCGCCAGCAGCCAAGATCTTGGGGGAGGTGAAGCTTTCTTT. This translates into CASSQDLGGGEAFF.

This clonotype was seen ten or more times. The chain has TRBV6-4 and TRBJ2-6; tentatively, D is TRBD1 (6 bases). The CDR3 runs 16 residues. Trimming pared 8 bases from V and 0 bases from J, leaving 14 bases between. Per germline, CDR1 MRHNA and CDR2 SNTAGT. The CDR3 loop is CASSTGFASGANVLTF. As DNA, the CDR3 is TGTGCCAGCTCGACAGGCTTCGCCTCTGGGGCCAACGTCCTGACTTTC.

The gene calls are TRBV25-1 and TRBJ2-6; a possible D gene is TRBD1 (6 bases). The CDR3 length is 17 residues. V was cut by 5 bases and J by 0 bases, with 14 bases left in between. Per germline, CDR1 MGHDK and CDR2 SYGVNS. Here the CDR3 DNA reads TGTGCCAGCAGTCCCCAGGGGCTGAGCTCTGGGGCCAACGTCCTGACTTTC. Its protein product is CASSPQGLSSGANVLTF.

Worth noting for this clonotype: One end of the junction fails to match germline, which may point to a read error. The rearrangement uses TRBV5-1 and TRBJ2-3, with 14 positions matching TRBD2. Per the germline V gene, CDR1 is SGHRS and CDR2 is YFSETQ. This CDR3 spans 15 amino acids. The DNA for the CDR3 is TGTGCCAGCAGCTTGGGACTAGCGGGAGAAGATACGCAGTATTTT. Amino acid sequence: CASSLGLAGEDTQYF.

The chain uses TRBV4-1 and TRBJ1-1; 8 nucleotides line up with TRBD1. The trim removed 7 bases at V and 1 base at J, leaving 5 bases unmatched. CDR1 is MGHRA and CDR2 is YSYEKL in the germline V gene. The CDR3 totals 14 residues. The CDR3 sequence is CASNNRGRNTEAFF. The CDR3, as DNA: TGCGCCAGCAACAACAGGGGGAGGAACACTGAAGCTTTCTTT.

This clonotype has ten or more counts. The chain combines TRBV9 with TRBJ2-7, with D possibly being TRBD1 (5 bases). Trimming removed 1 base at V and 5 bases at J, with 7 bases between. The CDR3 consists of 12 residues. CDR1 SGDLS and CDR2 YYNGEE come from the germline V gene. The CDR3 reads CASSVSQDEQYF. Here the CDR3 DNA reads TGTGCCAGCAGCGTATCACAGGACGAGCAGTACTTC.

In this sample, this clonotype turned up many times. The rearrangement joins TRBV4-1 to TRBJ1-4, with unresolved D. The CDR3 spans 12 residues. Germline CDR1 is MGHRA and CDR2 is YSYEKL. V dropped 1 base and J dropped 7 bases, with 4 bases sitting between them. CDR3 sequence reads: CASSQATEKLFF. The CDR3 coding sequence is TGCGCCAGCAGCCAAGCGACTGAAAAACTGTTTTTT.

This clonotype was found many times. This chain links TRBV7-9 with TRBJ1-6; perhaps TRBD1 as D (6 bases). Trimming took off 5 bases at V and 9 bases at J, with 17 bases between the two ends. The germline V gene encodes CDR1 SEHNR and CDR2 FQNEAQ (reference sequence). The CDR3 consists of 15 residues. CDR3 in DNA: TGTGCCAGCAGCCCAGGGGTTTTTGTCGGTTCACCCCTCCACTTT. It is translated as CASSPGVFVGSPLHF.

The chain couples TRBV10-3 to TRBJ1-5; TRBD1 agrees at 7 bases. The germline CDR1 and CDR2 sequences are ENHRY and SYGVKD. Trimming took 4 bases from V and 5 from J; bases not matched to a gene: 2. CDR3 size: 13 residues. The CDR3 region is CAISADRDQPQHF. The CDR3 DNA sequence: TGTGCCATCAGTGCTGACAGGGATCAGCCCCAGCATTTT.

This clonotype was picked up many times. The chain employs TRBV9 and TRBJ2-5, with 8 bases matching TRBD1. After removal of 0 bases from V and 4 bases from J, the junction contained 5 bases not matched to a gene. The germline V gene encodes CDR1 SGDLS and CDR2 YYNGEE. CDR3 length equals 15 residues. CDR3: CASSVASGGLETQYF. CDR3 sequence (DNA): TGTGCCAGCAGCGTAGCTTCAGGGGGCCTAGAGACCCAGTACTTC.

The V call is TRBV29-1, the J call TRBJ1-5; D is uncertain. CDR3 size: 16 residues. Germline V lookup: CDR1 SQVTM, CDR2 ANQGSEA. The CDR3 here is CTVSVAGIGPKQPQHF. The CDR3 region has the DNA TGCACCGTCTCCGTGGCCGGGATAGGGCCCAAACAGCCCCAGCATTTT. The full variable domain, completed using reference TRBV29-1 and TRBJ1-5, is SAVISQKPSRDICQRGTSLTIQCQVDSQVTMMFWYRQQPGQSLTLIATANQGSEATYESGFVIDKFPISRPNLTFSTLTVSNMSPEDSSIYLCTVSVAGIGPKQPQHFGDGTRLSIL.

Concerning this clonotype: A much larger clone differs from this one at a single base, so this may be a read error. The chain has TRBV20-1 and TRBJ1-2; D ambiguous. The CDR3 totals 16 residues. Germline values: CDR1 DFQATT, CDR2 SNEGSKA (reference sequence). Written as DNA, the CDR3 is TGCAGTGCTAGAGATCTGGGCACTGGATCTAACTATGACTACACCTTC. This gives the protein CSARDLGTGSNYDYTF.

The chain couples TRBV4-1 to TRBJ1-6; weak D call: TRBD1 (5 bases). The CDR3 sequence is 15 residues long. Germline V gene lookup returns CDR1 MGHRA and CDR2 YSYEKL. Trimming took 0 bases from V and 7 from J, leaving 10 bases between them. The CDR3 reads CASSQDDRGNSPLHF. CDR3 nucleotides: TGCGCCAGCAGCCAAGATGACAGAGGAAATTCACCCCTCCACTTT.

This clonotype appeared many times. The J gene is TRBJ2-5, the V gene TRBV5-1; no firm D call. Germline lookup yields CDR1 SGHRS and CDR2 YFSETQ. V was cut by 0 bases and J by 2 bases, with 8 bases left in between. The CDR3 consists of 14 residues. The CDR3 spells CASSLAPTQETQYF. CDR3 coding DNA: TGCGCCAGCAGCTTGGCGCCGACACAAGAGACCCAGTACTTC.

V usage is TRBV29-1 and J usage is TRBJ1-2; unclear D gene. With 1 base removed from V and 7 bases from J, the gap between germline ends came to 13 bases. This CDR3 spans 13 amino acids. The V gene's germline CDR1 is SQVTM and CDR2 ANQGSEA. CDR3 in DNA: TGCAGCGTTGAAGGTGACGGCCCTTCTGGCTACACCTTC. As protein: CSVEGDGPSGYTF.

This clonotype was detected only a few times. This sequence joins TRBV9 and TRBJ2-7; tentatively, D is TRBD2 (7 bases). Trimming left V 0 bases short and J 4 bases short, with 11 bases between. Germline CDR1 and CDR2: SGDLS and YYNGEE. The CDR3 loop spans 14 amino acids. The CDR3 protein is CASSVARGGYEQYF. The CDR3 nucleotides read TGTGCCAGCAGCGTAGCGAGGGGGGGATACGAGCAGTACTTC.

Turning to this clonotype: A read error may explain this, as a much larger clone is one base away. This sequence joins TRBV15 and TRBJ1-2, with 10 bases lining up with TRBD1. The germline CDR1 and CDR2 sequences are LNHNV and YYDKDF (reference sequence). The CDR3 covers 14 residues. CDR3 DNA: TGTGCCGCCAGCAGGGCCGGGACAGGGGCCGGCTACACCTTC. Protein product: CAASRAGTGAGYTF. The full variable domain, in which reference TRBV15 and TRBJ1-2 provide the parts outside the CDR3, is DAMVIQNPRYQVTQFGKPVTLSCSQTLNHNVMYWYQQKSSQAPKLLFHYYDKDFNNEADTPDNFQSRRPNTSFCFLDIRSPGLGDTAMYLCAASRAGTGAGYTFGSGTRLTVV.